A single sample is the source of the 13 T cell receptor beta chains below, sequenced in a study of regulatory T cells in long-lasting Graves disease. The time point denotes: newly diagnosed GD, antithyroid drugs for less than 3 months. There was RNA extracted from PBMCs, and the TCR library was made from it. Relying on iRepertoire HTBI primers and Arm-PCR of CDR3 regions, the team built TCR beta libraries. TCRdb itself ran the multiplex PCR reads through MiXCR, one entry per CDR3 protein. The table shows about 540,000 distinct CDR3 sequences, with roughly 14% occurring only once. In addition, the sample was reused for a study of T cells in Graves' hyperthyroidism and ophthalmopathy.

Material: peripheral blood mononuclear cells (PBMCs), obtained at new diagnosis, from a patient treated with antithyroid drugs. These TCRs come from a man aged 30 to 45 with Graves disease.

This clonotype came up many times. The chain combines TRBV7-2 with TRBJ2-7; no clear D. Germline CDR1 reads SGHTA; CDR2 reads FQGNSA. V was cut by 3 bases and J by 1 base, with 10 bases left in between. The CDR3 loop spans 14 amino acids. CDR3 DNA: TGTGCCAGCAGCTTTTTGACACTATCCTACGAGCAGTACTTC. It is translated as CASSFLTLSYEQYF.

This clonotype was counted ten times or more. V and J are TRBV2 and TRBJ2-5, with D possibly being TRBD2 (5 bases). CDR1 and CDR2 from the germline V gene are SNHLY and FYNNEI. The CDR3 length is 13 residues. V lost 6 bases and J lost 7, with 15 bases in between. The CDR3 nucleotides are TGTGCCAGCAGACTAGAGTCCCCGGGGACCCAGTACTTC. It codes for CASRLESPGTQYF.

This clonotype turned up a few times. This chain connects TRBV6-1 to TRBJ2-1; 7 positions agree with TRBD2. J lost 9 bases, V lost 3 bases, and 5 bases had no gene match. This CDR3 contains 13 residues. Germline-derived CDR1 and CDR2 are MNHNS and SASEGT. In DNA form, the CDR3 reads TGTGCCAGCAGTGATGGACTAGATTTTGAGCAGTTCTTC. This sequence encodes CASSDGLDFEQFF.

Turning to this clonotype: The junction differs from germline at one of its ends, possibly a read error. This rearrangement joins TRBV7-3 to TRBJ2-7; D is unresolved. The CDR3 consists of 16 residues. Germline V gene lookup returns CDR1 SGHTA and CDR2 FQGTGA. For the CDR3, the DNA is TGCGCCAGCAGCGAAGAACGAAGCGTGACGGCCTACGAGCAGTACTTC. It is translated as CASSEERSVTAYEQYF. The whole variable domain, filled in from reference TRBV7-3 and TRBJ2-7, reads GAGVSQTPSNKVTEKGKYVELRCDPISGHTALYWYRQSLGQGPEFLIYFQGTGAADDSGLPNDRFFAVRPEGSVSTLKIQRTERGDSAVYLCASSEERSVTAYEQYFGPGTRLTVT.

This chain joins TRBV25-1 and TRBJ2-1; D not resolved. V gave up 8 bases and J gave up 6 bases, with 20 bases separating them. This CDR3 comprises 15 residues. Germline V gene lookup returns CDR1 MGHDK and CDR2 SYGVNS. CDR3 sequence: CASPRTRLSRNEQFF. CDR3 nucleotide sequence: TGTGCCAGCCCCCGGACGCGATTGAGTCGCAATGAGCAGTTCTTC.

Many counts were recorded for this clonotype. The chain recombines TRBV11-2 with TRBJ1-5, with 8 nucleotides matching TRBD1. The CDR3 totals 15 residues. CDR1 and CDR2 (germline): SGHAT, FQNNGV. J was trimmed by 3 bases and V by 6 bases; bases with no gene match: 7. The CDR3 nucleotides are TGTGCCAGCAGTACCGACAGGGGCTACAATCAGCCCCAGCATTTT. Its translation: CASSTDRGYNQPQHF.

The V gene is TRBV10-3, the J gene TRBJ1-5; D not certain. The CDR3 runs to 14 residues. The germline V gene has CDR1 ENHRY and CDR2 SYGVKD. Deletions cut 0 bases from V and 6 bases from J, with 9 bases between. The CDR3 sequence is CAISESSGSQPQHF. Here the CDR3 DNA reads TGTGCCATCAGTGAGTCTAGTGGTAGTCAGCCCCAGCATTTT.

CDR3 loop: CASSQDLAAISEQYF. The DNA for the CDR3 is TGTGCCAGCAGCCAAGACCTTGCCGCGATAAGCGAGCAGTACTTC. This sequence joins TRBV4-2 and TRBJ2-7; D unclear. V was shortened by 0 bases and J by 6 bases, with 15 bases between the two germline ends. The germline CDR1 and CDR2 sequences are LGHNA and YNFKEQ. This CDR3 contains 15 residues.

This clonotype was seen repeatedly, ten times or more. The chain joins TRBV6-1 to TRBJ2-3; the match to TRBD2 covers 12 bases. The CDR3 length is 14 residues. Germline assignment: CDR1 MNHNS and CDR2 SASEGT. Trimming cost V 5 bases and J 6 bases; bases outside gene matches: 3. The DNA for the CDR3 is TGTGCCAGCAGTCGGACTAGCGGGACGGATACGCAGTATTTT. Its translation: CASSRTSGTDTQYF.

This clonotype has ten or more counts. The V and J genes are TRBV27 and TRBJ2-5; 13 bases align to TRBD2. From germline, CDR1 is MNHEY and CDR2 SMNVEV (reference sequence). Germline trimming cut 7 bases from V and 5 bases from J; bases unmatched to any gene: 7. The length of the CDR3 is 15 residues. The DNA of the CDR3 is TGTGCCAGCACTAGGACTAGCGGGAGAGGCGAGACCCAGTACTTC. As protein: CASTRTSGRGETQYF.

This clonotype came up many times. The gene calls are TRBV10-3 and TRBJ2-5, with 8 bases matching TRBD2. With V trimmed by 6 bases and J by 0 bases, 3 bases remained unmatched. Germline CDR1 reads ENHRY; CDR2 reads SYGVKD. The CDR3 spans 14 residues. For the CDR3, the DNA is TGTGCCATCAGCGGGACTAGAAACCAAGAGACCCAGTACTTC. The encoded protein is CAISGTRNQETQYF.

The table lists this clonotype with many counts. V and J are TRBV6-9 and TRBJ2-1, with a weak D call TRBD2 (7 bases). Trimming stripped 3 bases from V and 8 bases from J, with 20 bases between. This CDR3 comprises 16 residues. Germline V lookup: CDR1 MNHGY, CDR2 SVAAGI. CDR3 DNA: TGTGCCAGCAGTTACGGGGGGCTAGGGGATTTCTATGAGCAGTTCTTC. Its protein product is CASSYGGLGDFYEQFF.

In its sample, this clonotype was seen a few times. This sequence joins TRBV5-6 and TRBJ1-1, with a weak D call TRBD1 (5 bases). Trimming removed 4 bases at V and 5 bases at J, with 12 bases between. Germline V gene sequence: CDR1 SGHDT, CDR2 YYEEEE. The CDR3 extends over 13 amino acids. CDR3 residues: CASSAGSLTEAFF. The CDR3, as DNA: TGTGCCAGCAGCGCAGGGAGTCTTACTGAAGCTTTCTTT.